The rows below give T cell receptor beta chains drawn from one sample of a study of blood T cell repertoires in COVID-19. Produced via immunoSEQ multiplex PCR; TCRdb's table is partial and in-frame only. The sample contains some 180,000 clones, around four fifths of which appear only once. The sequenced material came from peripheral blood. The origin of the receptors is a woman between 70 and 85 years old who had recovered from COVID-19. Both conserved end residues are part of each CDR3. Each record gives: V gene, clone size, J gene, CDR3 length, D gene, CDR3 protein, CDR3 DNA. The D gene is left open where the match is weak. Clone size, where shown, is once, few, many, or a class for clones that have expanded.

TRBV6-5	NA	TRBJ2-7	15	NA	CASSSLRMVSYEQYF	TGTGCCAGCAGTTCCCTCAGGATGGTCTCCTACGAGCAGTACTTC
TRBV6-1	once	TRBJ2-7	13	NA	CASSRDIPYEQYF	TGTGCCAGCAGCCGGGACATTCCCTACGAGCAGTACTTC
TRBV18	NA	TRBJ1-2	18	TRBD1	CASSPPGTGGQPNYGYTF	TGTGCCAGCTCACCACCGGGGACAGGGGGCCAGCCTAACTATGGCTACACCTTC
TRBV15	NA	TRBJ1-1	15	NA	CATSRGGVGNTEAFF	TGTGCCACCAGCAGGGGCGGGGTGGGGAACACTGAAGCTTTCTTT
TRBV5-5	once	TRBJ1-2	15	TRBD1	CASSLGQGASYGYTF	TGTGCCAGCAGCCTGGGACAGGGGGCGTCCTATGGCTACACCTTC
TRBV2	NA	TRBJ1-5	14	NA	CASSVSAVGQPQHF	TGTGCCAGCAGTGTTTCGGCGGTGGGTCAGCCCCAGCATTTT
TRBV9	NA	TRBJ2-1	15	TRBD2	CASSALAGVGGEQFF	TGTGCCAGCAGCGCGCTAGCGGGGGTTGGTGGTGAGCAGTTCTTC
TRBV7-9	NA	TRBJ2-2	16	TRBD1	CASPGAGGANTGELFF	TGTGCCAGCCCTGGGGCAGGGGGCGCAAACACCGGGGAGCTGTTTTTT
TRBV7-7	few	TRBJ2-1	14	NA	CASSELQDGNEQFF	TGTGCTAGCAGCGAGCTCCAGGATGGCAATGAGCAGTTCTTC
TRBV28	NA	TRBJ2-5	14	TRBD2	CASSTAGSVETQYF	TGTGCCAGCAGTACAGCGGGATCAGTGGAGACCCAGTACTTC
TRBV7-2	NA	TRBJ2-7	19	TRBD1	CASSLGGRWRDRATYEQYF	TGTGCCAGCAGCTTAGGCGGTAGGTGGCGGGACAGGGCTACCTACGAGCAGTACTTC
TRBV29-1	NA	TRBJ2-1	13	NA	CSVEGAGNNEQFF	TGCAGCGTTGAAGGGGCGGGAAACAATGAGCAGTTCTTC
TRBV19	once	TRBJ2-3	13	NA	CATSGGGTDTQYF	TGTGCCACCTCCGGGGGTGGCACAGATACGCAGTATTTT
TRBV9	NA	TRBJ1-2	18	TRBD1	CASTPDGTGWAVGYGYTF	TGTGCCAGCACCCCAGACGGGACAGGGTGGGCAGTAGGCTATGGCTACACCTTC
TRBV5-1	NA	TRBJ2-2	14	TRBD1	CASLRDRGTGELFF	TGCGCCAGCCTCCGGGACAGGGGCACCGGGGAGCTGTTTTTT
TRBV5-4	NA	TRBJ1-1	15	TRBD1	CASSSGQGLNTEAFF	TGTGCCAGCAGCTCCGGACAGGGTTTGAACACTGAAGCTTTCTTT
TRBV5-5	NA	TRBJ1-5	15	NA	CASRPPGDSNQPQHF	TGTGCCAGCAGACCCCCAGGGGATAGCAATCAGCCCCAGCATTTT
TRBV5-1	NA	TRBJ1-1	14	NA	CASSRVFGNTEAFF	TGCGCCAGCAGCCGGGTGTTCGGGAACACTGAAGCTTTCTTT
TRBV28	NA	TRBJ2-1	14	TRBD2	CATEGGGRSKGQFF	TGTGCCACCGAGGGGGGCGGGAGGTCGAAGGGGCAGTTCTTC
TRBV28	NA	TRBJ1-1	14	NA	CASTLIGGEAEAFF	TGTGCCAGCACCCTTATCGGGGGTGAGGCTGAAGCTTTCTTT
TRBV3-1/TRBV3-2	NA	TRBJ1-3	14	NA	CASRGATGGNTIYF	TGTGCCAGCAGAGGGGCTACCGGTGGAAACACCATATATTTT
TRBV19	NA	TRBJ1-2	13	NA	CASSIATWAGYTF	TGTGCCAGTAGTATAGCCACCTGGGCAGGCTACACCTTC
TRBV21-1	NA	TRBJ1-6	13	NA	CASSKGGNSPLHF	TGTGCCAGCAGCAAAGGGGGCAATTCACCCCTCCACTTT
TRBV10-3	few	TRBJ1-1	13	NA	CAISRSQDTEAFF	TGTGCCATCAGCCGGTCCCAGGACACTGAAGCTTTCTTT
TRBV5-1	NA	TRBJ1-2	17	NA	CASSFGGGVTSGYGYTF	TGCGCCAGCAGCTTCGGGGGTGGTGTCACGTCTGGTTATGGCTACACCTTC
TRBV9	NA	TRBJ2-7	13	NA	CASSATGSYEQYF	TGTGCCAGCAGCGCAACAGGCTCCTACGAGCAGTACTTC
TRBV12-3/TRBV12-4	NA	TRBJ1-4	12	TRBD1	CASSQQGGGLFF	TGTGCCAGCAGCCAACAGGGGGGGGGACTGTTTTTT
TRBV18	NA	TRBJ1-5	14	NA	CASSQAPGDQPQHF	TGTGCCAGCTCACAGGCCCCAGGGGACCAGCCCCAGCATTTT
TRBV27	NA	TRBJ1-6	15	TRBD1	CASSFIQGDGSPLHF	TGTGCCAGCAGTTTCATACAGGGGGATGGTTCACCCCTCCACTTT
TRBV29-1	NA	TRBJ1-1	13	TRBD1	CSAGQGEATEAFF	TGCAGCGCAGGACAGGGTGAAGCCACTGAAGCTTTCTTT
TRBV2	NA	TRBJ2-2	16	TRBD2	CASSDPLAANTGELFF	TGTGCCAGCAGTGACCCACTAGCGGCGAACACCGGGGAGCTGTTTTTT
TRBV6-6	once	TRBJ2-7	14	TRBD1	CASSPRGPPYEQYF	TGTGCCAGCAGTCCCAGGGGGCCCCCCTACGAGCAGTACTTC
TRBV4-1	NA	TRBJ1-5	15	NA	CASSHPGQSRQPQHF	TGCGCCAGCAGCCATCCCGGTCAATCCCGGCAGCCCCAGCATTTT
TRBV20-1	NA	TRBJ2-7	11	TRBD2	CSPLAAYEQYF	TGCAGTCCACTAGCGGCCTACGAGCAGTACTTC
TRBV11-3	few	TRBJ2-2	13	NA	CASSLDQTGELFF	TGTGCCAGCAGCTTAGACCAGACCGGGGAGCTGTTTTTT
TRBV6-6	NA	TRBJ2-3	15	TRBD2	CASSYVGGGTDTQYF	TGTGCCAGCAGTTACGTTGGGGGGGGCACAGATACGCAGTATTTT
TRBV9	NA	TRBJ2-7	14	TRBD2	CASSVETSGGEQYF	TGTGCCAGCAGCGTAGAGACTAGCGGGGGCGAGCAGTACTTC
TRBV5-1	NA	TRBJ2-5	13	TRBD1	CASSPGQEETQYF	TGCGCCAGCAGCCCCGGACAGGAGGAGACCCAGTACTTC
TRBV10-3	NA	TRBJ1-5	16	NA	CAISPGSGDSNQPQHF	TGTGCCATCAGCCCAGGGTCGGGGGATAGCAATCAGCCCCAGCATTTT
TRBV6-5	NA	TRBJ1-2	14	NA	CASSPREVFYGYTF	TGTGCCAGCAGTCCCCGGGAGGTTTTCTATGGCTACACCTTC
TRBV9	NA	TRBJ2-5	17	TRBD2	CASSGPSGRASKETQYF	TGTGCCAGCAGCGGCCCTAGCGGGAGGGCGTCAAAAGAGACCCAGTACTTC
TRBV5-1	NA	TRBJ2-7	16	TRBD1	CASSRTGVPFSYEQYF	TGCGCCAGCAGCAGGACAGGGGTCCCTTTCTCCTACGAGCAGTACTTC
TRBV5-4	many	TRBJ2-3	12	NA	CASSPSTDTQYF	TGTGCCAGCAGCCCTAGCACAGATACGCAGTATTTT
TRBV14	NA	TRBJ2-7	17	NA	CASSQGSAGTELYEQYF	TGTGCCAGCAGCCAAGGATCCGCGGGGACAGAGCTTTACGAGCAGTACTTC
TRBV7-3	NA	TRBJ2-4	13	NA	CASSPSPGDIQYF	TGTGCCAGCAGCCCATCCCCCGGGGACATTCAGTACTTC